This TCR beta chain was obtained from a study of cytomegalovirus exposure and HLA in healthy donors. V gave up 0 bases and J gave up 8 bases; unmatched junction bases: 6. Germline-derived CDR1 and CDR2 are SEHNR and FQNEAQ (reference sequence). This CDR3 has 16 amino acids. With 60 Vbeta and 13 Jbeta primers, the PCR was carried out. The table came from immunoSEQ multiplex PCR; TCRdb's copy has only in-frame clones and leaves some out. The table records approximately 150,000 clones, 68% of them present only once. Source material: PBMCs. This TCR came from a man aged 50-60 years in good health and CMV-seronegative. The gene calls are TRBV7-9 and TRBJ2-1; 11 bases map to TRBD2. In DNA, the CDR3 is TGTGCCAGCAGCTTAGCGGCGTCTAGCGGGGGGTATGAGCAGTTCTTC. It yields the protein CASSLAASSGGYEQFF. Complete variable domain (other parts from reference TRBV7-9 and TRBJ2-1): DTGVSQNPRHKITKRGQNVTFRCDPISEHNRLYWYRQTLGQGPEFLTYFQNEAQLEKSRLLSDRFSAERPKGSFSTLEIQRTEQGDSAMYLCASSLAASSGGYEQFFGPGTRLTVL.